A selection of T cell receptor beta chains follows, all from one sample in a study of cytomegalovirus exposure and HLA in healthy donors. Measured with immunoSEQ multiplex PCR; TCRdb has only the in-frame clones, and not every one. The sample lists around 150,000 clones; 80% were seen once. The sequencing input was PBMCs. These receptors all stem from a man younger than 45 in good health and CMV-seronegative. CDR3s include the opening cysteine and the closing phenylalanine or tryptophan. The D gene is left open where the match is weak. Clone size is shown for a subset of rows, as once, few, many or a class of expanded clone.

d_call | j_call | clone_size | v_call | cdr3_nt | cdr3_aa
. | TRBJ2-7 | . | TRBV19 | TGTGCCAGTAGTACTAGGATCTTCTACGAGCAGTACTTC | CASSTRIFYEQYF
. | TRBJ2-5 | . | TRBV11-2 | TGTGCCAGCAGCTCCTCCGGGGGGCAAGGGACCCAGTACTTC | CASSSSGGQGTQYF
TRBD2 | TRBJ2-1 | . | TRBV6-5 | TGTGCCAGCGCGGGGGGGCAGTCCTACAATGAGCAGTTCTTC | CASAGGQSYNEQFF
TRBD1 | TRBJ1-2 | . | TRBV5-8 | TGTGCCAGCAGCCTGACAGGGGGCGGAGGGGGCTACACCTTC | CASSLTGGGGGYTF
. | TRBJ2-1 | . | TRBV6-5 | TGTGCCAGCAGTTACCTAACTAGTTACTACAATGAGCAGTTCTTC | CASSYLTSYYNEQFF
. | TRBJ2-5 | . | TRBV7-3 | TGTGCCAGCAGCTCCTCCTCGACTCACGGGGGGACCCAGTACTTC | CASSSSSTHGGTQYF
TRBD1 | TRBJ2-7 | . | TRBV28 | TGTGCCAGCAGTTACAGGGGGCGTAACTACGAGCAGTACTTC | CASSYRGRNYEQYF
. | TRBJ1-2 | . | TRBV30 | TGTGCCTTTACGGAGTATTTACCAGGGAACGGCTACACCTTC | CAFTEYLPGNGYTF
. | TRBJ2-7 | . | TRBV19 | TGTGCCAGTAGTACAGGGGTCAGCTACGAGCAGTACTTC | CASSTGVSYEQYF
. | TRBJ1-2 | . | TRBV5-4 | TGTGCCAGCAGCTTACAGGGACACGTTCTGTATGGCTACACCTTC | CASSLQGHVLYGYTF
TRBD2 | TRBJ2-3 | . | TRBV5-4 | TGTGCCAGCAGCCCCGGGGGGGCGGCAGATACGCAGTATTTT | CASSPGGAADTQYF
TRBD1 | TRBJ1-4 | . | TRBV5-4 | TGTGCCAGCAGCCTCGACAGGGGTAATGAAAAACTGTTTTTT | CASSLDRGNEKLFF
. | TRBJ1-2 | . | TRBV6-5 | TGTGCCAGCACTCGATATGGCGGTACAGGAGGCTACACCTTC | CASTRYGGTGGYTF
TRBD1 | TRBJ1-1 | . | TRBV7-9 | TGTGCCAGCAGCTTAGGAGCTACAGGGGGTTTCTTT | CASSLGATGGFF
. | TRBJ2-7 | . | TRBV19 | TGTGCCAGTGGCCCGGACAAGCTTTACGAGCAGTACTTC | CASGPDKLYEQYF
. | TRBJ1-5 | once | TRBV19 | TGTGCCAGTAGTATGGAGGGAGTTCAGCCCCAGCATTTT | CASSMEGVQPQHF
. | TRBJ2-7 | few | TRBV6-1 | TGTGCCAGCAGTGACAGGGTGTCTGCCTACGAGCAGTACTTC | CASSDRVSAYEQYF
. | TRBJ1-1 | . | TRBV5-1 | TGCGCCAGCAGCTTCAGGGGAGGGGTAAAAGTGAACACTGAAGCTTTCTTT | CASSFRGGVKVNTEAFF
. | TRBJ1-5 | . | TRBV9 | TGTGCCAGCAGCGTAGACCCCAGGGATCAGCCCCAGCATTTT | CASSVDPRDQPQHF
. | TRBJ1-5 | . | TRBV6-6 | TGTGCCAGCAGTGCAGGACCGGGGAATCAGCCCCAGCATTTT | CASSAGPGNQPQHF
. | TRBJ1-4 | . | TRBV5-4 | TGTGCCAGCAGCTGGAGGGAAGGAGAAAAACTGTTTTTT | CASSWREGEKLFF
. | TRBJ1-2 | . | TRBV25-1 | TGTGCCAGCAGTGCCCCCGGTGAATATGGCTACACCTTC | CASSAPGEYGYTF
. | TRBJ1-5 | . | TRBV10-2 | TGCGCCAGCAGTGGAGTTGGGACACATAATCAGCCCCAGCATTTT | CASSGVGTHNQPQHF
TRBD1 | TRBJ1-6 | . | TRBV11-1 | TGTGCCAGCAGACTCGACAGGGGACTTAGTTCACCCCTCCACTTT | CASRLDRGLSSPLHF
TRBD1 | TRBJ2-4 | . | TRBV2 | TGTGCCAGGGCACCAAACAGGGGGCCCGAAAACATTCAGTACTTC | CARAPNRGPENIQYF
TRBD2 | TRBJ2-1 | . | TRBV27 | TGTGCCAGCAATACCTTTGCGCTAGCGGGAGGGCCTATGTCCTACAATGAGCAGTTCTTC | CASNTFALAGGPMSYNEQFF
. | TRBJ1-2 | . | TRBV28 | TGTGCCAGCAGTTCCGGGACATACTACCACTATGGCTACACCTTC | CASSSGTYYHYGYTF
TRBD1 | TRBJ1-2 | . | TRBV5-1 | TGCGCCAGCAGCTTGGAACAGGGGACCAACTATGGCTACACCTTC | CASSLEQGTNYGYTF
TRBD1 | TRBJ2-7 | . | TRBV15 | TGTGCCACCAGCGGTGGGACAGCAGGAAAGGGCTACGAGCAGTACTTC | CATSGGTAGKGYEQYF
. | TRBJ2-2 | . | TRBV27 | TGTGCCAGCAGGGCATGGGGGCGCATATATGGTAACACCGGGGAGCTGTTTTTT | CASRAWGRIYGNTGELFF
. | TRBJ2-7 | . | TRBV28 | TGTGCCAGCAGTGACAAAAGCTCCTACGAGCAGTACTTC | CASSDKSSYEQYF
. | TRBJ2-2 | . | TRBV6-1 | TGTGCCAGCAGTGACGAGAGCATCGGGGAGCTGTTTTTT | CASSDESIGELFF
TRBD1 | TRBJ1-3 | . | TRBV5-1 | TGCGCCAGCAGCAGGGACAGCTCTGGAAACACCATATATTTT | CASSRDSSGNTIYF
TRBD1 | TRBJ2-7 | . | TRBV27 | TGTGCCAGCAGTGTTCAGGGACAGGGAGACGAGCAGTACTTC | CASSVQGQGDEQYF
TRBD1 | TRBJ2-7 | once | TRBV7-3 | TGTGCCAGCAGCTTATATGGACAGGGCTCCTACGAGCAGTACTTC | CASSLYGQGSYEQYF
. | TRBJ2-3 | . | TRBV27 | TGTGCCAGCAGTCCCCCTCTCCGGGGAACTAGCACAGATACGCAGTATTTT | CASSPPLRGTSTDTQYF
TRBD2 | TRBJ2-1 | . | TRBV2 | TGTGCCAGCAAACTAGCGGGAGACTACAATGAGCAGTTCTTC | CASKLAGDYNEQFF
TRBD2 | TRBJ2-3 | . | TRBV11-2 | TGTGCCAGCAGCTCCGGACTAGCCCCAGATACGCAGTATTTT | CASSSGLAPDTQYF
. | TRBJ1-1 | . | TRBV28 | TGTGCCAGCAGTTTACCGGGAACTGAAGCTTTCTTT | CASSLPGTEAFF
. | TRBJ2-6 | few | TRBV6-5 | TGTGCCAGCAGTTACGACTTGGGGGCCGGGGCCAACGTCCTGACTTTC | CASSYDLGAGANVLTF
. | TRBJ2-2 | few | TRBV9 | TGTGCCAGCAGCGTAGAGGCAGGGGCCGGGGAGCTGTTTTTT | CASSVEAGAGELFF
. | TRBJ1-1 | . | TRBV29-1 | TGCAGCGTTGAGGACACGGACAACACTGAAGCTTTCTTT | CSVEDTDNTEAFF
. | TRBJ2-7 | . | TRBV25-1 | TGTGCCAGCAGTTGGGGGGACCTCTACGAGCAGTACTTC | CASSWGDLYEQYF
. | TRBJ1-3 | . | TRBV6-1 | TGTGCCAGCACTACCAACTCTGGAAACACCATATATTTT | CASTTNSGNTIYF
. | TRBJ1-1 | . | TRBV5-1 | TGCGCCAGCAGCTCTAGTATGAACACTGAAGCTTTCTTT | CASSSSMNTEAFF
. | TRBJ2-7 | . | TRBV14 | TGTGCCAGCAGCCAATCTGCCGCGTCCTCGGGAGAGCAGTACTTC | CASSQSAASSGEQYF
. | TRBJ1-2 | . | TRBV29-1 | TGCAGCGTTGTGGGGCCCGCAGAAGGTGACTATGGCTACACCTTC | CSVVGPAEGDYGYTF
. | TRBJ2-3 | . | TRBV7-7 | TGTGCCAGCAGCTTTGGCTGGGCGAGCACAGATACGCAGTATTTT | CASSFGWASTDTQYF
. | TRBJ2-1 | . | TRBV28 | TGTGCCAGCATTCCCTCGGGCGGGTCCTACAATGAGCAGTTCTTC | CASIPSGGSYNEQFF
TRBD2 | TRBJ2-7 | once | TRBV29-1 | TGCAGCGTTGTAGCGGGAGGAGGGAACGAGCAGTACTTC | CSVVAGGGNEQYF
. | TRBJ1-6 | . | TRBV6-5 | TGTGCCAGCAGTTACTGGCGGAGCTCCTATAATTCACCCCTCCACTTT | CASSYWRSSYNSPLHF
. | TRBJ1-4 | . | TRBV7-2 | TGTGCCAGCAGCGTTGCATCGGGGGCAACTAATGAAAAACTGTTTTTT | CASSVASGATNEKLFF
. | TRBJ1-2 | . | TRBV10-1 | TGCGCCAGCAGTGTTCCTGCGGGGCACGGATCCTATGGCTACACCTTC | CASSVPAGHGSYGYTF
. | TRBJ2-2 | . | TRBV13 | TGTGCCAGCAGCTCTGGGCCCTGGACCGGGGAGCTGTTTTTT | CASSSGPWTGELFF